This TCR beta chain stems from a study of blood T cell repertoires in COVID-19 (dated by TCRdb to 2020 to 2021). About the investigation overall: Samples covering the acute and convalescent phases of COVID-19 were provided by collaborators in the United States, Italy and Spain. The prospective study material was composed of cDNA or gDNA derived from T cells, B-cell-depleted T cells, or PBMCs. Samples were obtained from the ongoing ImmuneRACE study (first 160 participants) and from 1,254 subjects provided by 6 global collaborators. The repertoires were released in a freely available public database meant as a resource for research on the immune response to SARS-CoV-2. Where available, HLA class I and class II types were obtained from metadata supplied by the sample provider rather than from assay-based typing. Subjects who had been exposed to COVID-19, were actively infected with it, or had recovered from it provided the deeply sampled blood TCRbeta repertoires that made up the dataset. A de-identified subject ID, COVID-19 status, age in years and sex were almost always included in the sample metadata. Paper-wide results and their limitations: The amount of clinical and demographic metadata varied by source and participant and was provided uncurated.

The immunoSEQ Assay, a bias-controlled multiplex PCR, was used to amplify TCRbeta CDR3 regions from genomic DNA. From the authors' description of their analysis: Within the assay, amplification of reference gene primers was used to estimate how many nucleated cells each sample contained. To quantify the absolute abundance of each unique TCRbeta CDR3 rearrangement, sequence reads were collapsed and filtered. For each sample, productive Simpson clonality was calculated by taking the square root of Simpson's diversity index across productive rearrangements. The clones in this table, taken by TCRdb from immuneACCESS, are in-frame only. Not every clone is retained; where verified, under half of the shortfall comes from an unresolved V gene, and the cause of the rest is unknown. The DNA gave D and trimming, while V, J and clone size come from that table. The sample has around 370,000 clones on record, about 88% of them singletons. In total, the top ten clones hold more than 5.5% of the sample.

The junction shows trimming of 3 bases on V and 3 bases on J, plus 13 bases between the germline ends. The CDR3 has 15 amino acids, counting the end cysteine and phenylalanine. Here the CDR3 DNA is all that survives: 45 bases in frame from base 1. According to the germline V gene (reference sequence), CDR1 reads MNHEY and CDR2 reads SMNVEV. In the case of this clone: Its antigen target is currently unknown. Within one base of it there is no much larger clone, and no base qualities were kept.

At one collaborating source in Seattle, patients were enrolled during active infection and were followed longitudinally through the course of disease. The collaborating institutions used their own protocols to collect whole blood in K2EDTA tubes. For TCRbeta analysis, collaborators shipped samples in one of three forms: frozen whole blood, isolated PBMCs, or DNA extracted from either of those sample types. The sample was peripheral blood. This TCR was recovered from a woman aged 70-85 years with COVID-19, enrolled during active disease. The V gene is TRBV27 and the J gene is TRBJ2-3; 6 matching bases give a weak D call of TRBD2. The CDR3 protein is CASSLGRSSTDTQYF. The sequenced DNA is TGTGCCAGCAGTTTGGGGAGGAGTTCGACAGATACGCAGTATTTT.